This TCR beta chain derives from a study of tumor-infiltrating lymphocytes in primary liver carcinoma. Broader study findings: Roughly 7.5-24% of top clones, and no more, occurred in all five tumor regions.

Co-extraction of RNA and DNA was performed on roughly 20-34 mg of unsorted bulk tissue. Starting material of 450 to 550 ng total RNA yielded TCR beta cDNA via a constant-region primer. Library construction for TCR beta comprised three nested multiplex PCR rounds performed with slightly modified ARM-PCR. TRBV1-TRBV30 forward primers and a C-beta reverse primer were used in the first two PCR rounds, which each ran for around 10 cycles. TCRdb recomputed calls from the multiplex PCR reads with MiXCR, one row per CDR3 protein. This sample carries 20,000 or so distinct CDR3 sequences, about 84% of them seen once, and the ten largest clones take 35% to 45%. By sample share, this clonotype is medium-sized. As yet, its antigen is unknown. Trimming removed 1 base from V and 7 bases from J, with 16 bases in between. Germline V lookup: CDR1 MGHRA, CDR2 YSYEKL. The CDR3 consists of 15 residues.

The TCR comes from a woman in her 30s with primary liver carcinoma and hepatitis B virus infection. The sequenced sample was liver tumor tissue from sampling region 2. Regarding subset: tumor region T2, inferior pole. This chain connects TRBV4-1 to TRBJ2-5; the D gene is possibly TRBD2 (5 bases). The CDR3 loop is CASSQGSGARGTQYF. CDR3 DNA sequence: TGCGCCAGCAGCCAAGGCAGCGGAGCTCGGGGGACCCAGTACTTC.